This T cell receptor (beta chain) was obtained from a study of shared clonotypes between healthy human individuals. Across the whole study: CD4 naive and CD4 memory each took three plates per donor, while CD8 naive took two and CD8 memory one.

Everyone who donated was a Caucasian adult who lived in Nashville, Tennessee. Per germline, CDR1 SGHTA and CDR2 FQGTGA. The CDR3 covers 14 residues. Trimming removed 1 base from V and 1 base from J, with 2 bases in between. Comments on this clone: What it binds is unknown.

Sequenced by immunoSEQ multiplex PCR; TCRdb stores in-frame clones only, minus some. The sample consists of roughly 1,500,000 clones, approximately 98% of them appearing once. Regarding the study as a whole: As a rule, naive subsets had a larger estimated richness than memory subsets. Sampling used blood alone; tissue repertoires probably differ.

This chain connects TRBV7-3 to TRBJ2-6; D unclear. Sequenced: naive CD4+ T cells sorted from blood. As to subset: CD45RA+ positively selected. This clonotype was obtained from a man aged 25-40 years in good health. The CDR3 bases are TGTGCCAGCAGCTTAAATTCTGGGGCCAACGTCCTGACTTTC. Amino acid sequence: CASSLNSGANVLTF.